This note documents a single T cell receptor beta chain sequence. This clonotype was observed at least ten times. No cognate antigen has been identified for it. Nothing much larger sits one base from this clone, and base qualities are not available. The source of the sample is a study of spatial heterogeneity in lung cancer (dated by TCRdb to between 2018 and 2021). Notes on the research overall: Beta-chain transcripts were consistently detected in greater numbers than alpha-chain transcripts, which likely reflected higher beta-chain transcript abundance. In the raw uncorrected reads, each unique combination of TCR and UMI appeared more than ten times on average. In non-small cell lung cancer, the study made a quantitative comparison of TCR alpha and beta repertoires among multiple tumor regions, matched nontumor lung and blood. The study linked features of the TCR repertoire to counts of nonsynonymous mutations, which were determined by whole-exome sequencing of tumor tissue. At surgery, about 210 tumor regions, almost 65 matched nontumor lung samples and 56 PBMC samples were TCR-sequenced for both alpha and beta chains. The paper's findings and limits, for the study overall: Additional single-cell paired TCR alpha and beta sequencing was considered necessary to confirm, at a functional level, the hypothesis that regional TCRs recognize regional mutations. Ubiquitous expanded tumor TCRs were detected in blood more often at tumor resection than at routine follow-up.

Sample time point, as interpreted from the label and publication: sample taken at primary tumor resection. Whole RNA extracted from tumor and nontumor lung tissue, or from cryopreserved PBMC samples, was used for TCR sequencing without cell sorting. The donors were fewer than 90 patients from the lung TRACERx cohort who had early-stage, untreated non-small cell lung cancer. Only patients for whom sufficient RNA was available from at least two tumor regions were selected for TCR sequencing. The method behind the library was 5' RACE. For sequencing, a NextSeq 500 was employed. To allow correction of PCR and sequencing errors, the TCR library protocol tagged every TCR cDNA molecule with a unique molecular identifier. As for how the authors treated the data: TCR identification, UMI-based error correction and CDR3 extraction were performed with Decombinator tools. TCRs above a frequency of 2 per 1,000, corresponding to the top 1% of the tumor frequency distribution, were defined as expanded. Renyi diversity was computed with the R vegan package after each repertoire had been subsampled 100 times to 5,000 TCRs. CDR3 similarity networks were built from amino acid triplet string-kernel similarity, with CDR3s being connected when pairwise similarity was above 0.82. TCRdb handled the public reads itself, with Q25 trimming in fastp and clone calling in MiXCR, and kept productive beta chains. When rows share a CDR3 protein, they turn into one entry using the most common DNA and genes. Clone size and V and J calls follow TCRdb, not the original study. Within this sample are 24,000 or so distinct CDR3 sequences, with less than 3.5% of them counted one time only. The ten largest clones capture around 26% of the sample.

CDR1 ENHRY and CDR2 SYGVKD were looked up in the germline V gene. The CDR3 numbers 13 residues from cysteine through phenylalanine. CDR3 DNA only is kept here, 39 bases in frame from base 1. Trimming removed 3 bases from V and 5 bases from J; the gene matches leave 4 bases unexplained. This specimen consisted of PBMCs, obtained at surgery. The receptor was isolated from a female donor with early-stage non-small cell lung cancer. The rearranged chain carries TRBV10-3 and TRBJ2-7; 7 central bases correspond to TRBD1. The DNA reads TGTGCCATCAGTGACTATACAGGGGACGAGCAGTACTTC. It codes for CAISDYTGDEQYF.